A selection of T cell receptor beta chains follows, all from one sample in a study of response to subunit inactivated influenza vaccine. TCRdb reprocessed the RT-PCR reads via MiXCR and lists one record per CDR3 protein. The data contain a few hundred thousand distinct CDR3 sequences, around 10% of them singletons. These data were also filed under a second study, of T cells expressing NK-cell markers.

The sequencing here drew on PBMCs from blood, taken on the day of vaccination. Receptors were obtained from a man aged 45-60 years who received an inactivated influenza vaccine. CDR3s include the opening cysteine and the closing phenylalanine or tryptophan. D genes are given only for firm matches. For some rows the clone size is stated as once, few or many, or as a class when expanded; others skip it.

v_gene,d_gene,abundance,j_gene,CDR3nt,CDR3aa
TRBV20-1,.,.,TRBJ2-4,TGCAGTGCCACGGGCCTGGCCAAAAACATTCAGTACTTC,CSATGLAKNIQYF
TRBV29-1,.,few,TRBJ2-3,TGCAGCGCCACCACGGGCGCCACAGATACGCAGTATTTT,CSATTGATDTQYF
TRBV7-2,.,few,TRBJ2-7,TGTGCCAGCAGCCAGGGACATCTAACCTACGAGCAGTACTTC,CASSQGHLTYEQYF
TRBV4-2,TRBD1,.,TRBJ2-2,TGTGCCAGCAGCCAAGAGGGGACAGGGCCCGGGGAGCTGTTTTTT,CASSQEGTGPGELFF
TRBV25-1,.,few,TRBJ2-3,TGTGCCAGCAGTGAGCGATGGGGCATGAGAGATACGCAGTATTTT,CASSERWGMRDTQYF
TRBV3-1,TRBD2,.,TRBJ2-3,TGTGCCAGCAGCCAAGATGGGCTAGCGGGCGACCGGAAACTAAGCGATACGCAGTATTTT,CASSQDGLAGDRKLSDTQYF
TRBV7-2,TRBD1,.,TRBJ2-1,TGTGCCAGCAGCTTTAGGGACAGGGGAAGGGGTGAGCAGTTCTTC,CASSFRDRGRGEQFF
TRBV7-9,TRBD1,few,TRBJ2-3,TGTGCCAGCAGCCCCCGGGGACAGTGGAGCACAGATACGCAGTATTTT,CASSPRGQWSTDTQYF
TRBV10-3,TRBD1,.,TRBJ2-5,TGTGCCATAAAAACGACAGGGGCAGAGACCCAGTACTTC,CAIKTTGAETQYF
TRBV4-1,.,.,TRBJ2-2,TGCGCCAGCAGCCAAGATAGACCTCTTAACACCGGGGAGCTGTTTTTT,CASSQDRPLNTGELFF
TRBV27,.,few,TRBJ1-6,TGTGCCAGCAGTTTAGGGGCAGGGGCACCCCTCCACTTT,CASSLGAGAPLHF
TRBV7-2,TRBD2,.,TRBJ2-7,TGTGCCAGCAGCACCAGACTAGCGGGGGGCTCCTACGAGCAGTACTTC,CASSTRLAGGSYEQYF
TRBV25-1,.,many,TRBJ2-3,TGTGCCAGCAGTGGGGACTTACGCCCGCCGTGGACGCAGTATTTT,CASSGDLRPPWTQYF
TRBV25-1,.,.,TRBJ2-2,TGTGCCAGAATCATAACAGGGAGAGGCGGGGAGCTGTTTTTT,CARIITGRGGELFF
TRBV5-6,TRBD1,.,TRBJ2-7,TGTGCCAGCAGCTTGGCTCAGGGGGCTTTCGCGCAGTACTTC,CASSLAQGAFAQYF
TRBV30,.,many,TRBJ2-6,TGTGCCTGGAGCAAAAGTAAGGGCTATTCTGGGGCCAACGTCCTGACTTTC,CAWSKSKGYSGANVLTF
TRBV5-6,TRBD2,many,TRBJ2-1,TGTGCCAGCAGCTCCCTACGAACCGGACTAGCGTCCTACAATGAGCAGTTCTTC,CASSSLRTGLASYNEQFF
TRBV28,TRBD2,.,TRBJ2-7,TGTGCCAGCAGTCCCATACTAGCGGGAGGGCCTGGCGAGCAGTACTTC,CASSPILAGGPGEQYF
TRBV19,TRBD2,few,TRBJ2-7,TGTGCCAGTAGTATTGCTAGCGGGAGCTACGAGCAGTACTTC,CASSIASGSYEQYF
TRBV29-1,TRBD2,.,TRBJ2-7,TGCAGCGTTGAAGATGCCACCGGCGGGAGTTACGAGCAGTACTTC,CSVEDATGGSYEQYF
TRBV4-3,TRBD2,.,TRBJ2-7,TGCGCCAGCAGCCAAGTTGGGGAGGGCGAGCAGTACTTC,CASSQVGEGEQYF
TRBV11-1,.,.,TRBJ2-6,TGTGCCAGCAGCTTAGTGGGGCCAGCCCGATCTGGGGCCAACGTCCTGACTTTC,CASSLVGPARSGANVLTF
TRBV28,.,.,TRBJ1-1,TGTGCCAGCGACGAAGTGGGGGGGCTGCGCACTGAAGCTTTCTTT,CASDEVGGLRTEAFF
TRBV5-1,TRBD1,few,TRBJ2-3,TGCGCCAGCAGCTTGTACCCCGGGACAGGGGCCACAGATACGCAGTATTTT,CASSLYPGTGATDTQYF
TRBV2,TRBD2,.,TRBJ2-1,TGTGCCAACCCGCGGGAGGGCTCCTACAATGAGCAGTTCTTC,CANPREGSYNEQFF
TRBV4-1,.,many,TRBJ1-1,TGCGCCAGCAGCCAAGAAGCACTCTACACTGAAGCTTTCTTT,CASSQEALYTEAFF
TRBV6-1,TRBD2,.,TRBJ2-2,TGTGCCAGCCAGAGCGGGAGGGTCGACACCGGGGAGCTGTTTTTT,CASQSGRVDTGELFF
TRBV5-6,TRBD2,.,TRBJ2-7,TGTGCCAGCAGCTTGACTTGGGCGGGAGATTACGAGCAGTACTTC,CASSLTWAGDYEQYF
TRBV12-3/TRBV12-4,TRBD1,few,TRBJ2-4,TGTGCCAGCAGATCGACAGGGGAGGAGTACTTC,CASRSTGEEYF
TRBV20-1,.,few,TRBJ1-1,TGCAGTGCTAGAGTTGGGGCGGGTTGGAACACTGAAGCTTTCTTT,CSARVGAGWNTEAFF
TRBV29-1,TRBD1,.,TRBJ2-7,TGCAGCGGCGGACAGGGGGCGCATTACGAGCAGTACTTC,CSGGQGAHYEQYF
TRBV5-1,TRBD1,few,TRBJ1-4,TGCGCCAGCAGCGACAGGGTTCGGAATGAAAAACTGTTTTTT,CASSDRVRNEKLFF
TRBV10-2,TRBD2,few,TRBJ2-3,TGCGCCAGCAGCGGCCGGGGGGGCCGAGCAGATACGCAGTATTTT,CASSGRGGRADTQYF
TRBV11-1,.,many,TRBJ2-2,TGTGCCAGCAGCTTCAATCGGGACGGGGAGCTGTTTTTT,CASSFNRDGELFF
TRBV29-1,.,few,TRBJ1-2,TGCAGCGTTCGCCGACAGAACTATGGCTACACCTTC,CSVRRQNYGYTF
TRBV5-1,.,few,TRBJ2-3,TGCGCCAGCAGCAAACTAGCAGAAGATACGCAGTATTTT,CASSKLAEDTQYF
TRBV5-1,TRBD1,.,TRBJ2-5,TGCGCCAGCAGCCGGTCCAACAGGGGACAAGAGACCCAGTACTTC,CASSRSNRGQETQYF
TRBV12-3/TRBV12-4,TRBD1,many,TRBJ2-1,TGTGCCAGCAGTCCGACGACAGGGGTTGAGGAGTTCTTC,CASSPTTGVEEFF
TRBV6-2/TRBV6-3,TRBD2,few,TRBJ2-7,TGTGCCAGCAGTAATCTGCTAGCGGGGTCCTACGAGCAGTACTTC,CASSNLLAGSYEQYF
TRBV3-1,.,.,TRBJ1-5,TGTGCCAGCAGCCAAGAAGGGCCCCAGCATTTT,CASSQEGPQHF
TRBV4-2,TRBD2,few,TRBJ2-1,TGTGCCAGCAGCCAGACGGGGGGGGAGGACAATGAGCAGTTCTTC,CASSQTGGEDNEQFF
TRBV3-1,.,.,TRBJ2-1,TGTGCCAGCAGCCAAGTTATACAGGGGGGGTACAATGAGCAGTTCTTC,CASSQVIQGGYNEQFF
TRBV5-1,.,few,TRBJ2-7,TGCGCCAGCAGCTTGGGGACTTTCACCTACGAGCAGTACTTC,CASSLGTFTYEQYF